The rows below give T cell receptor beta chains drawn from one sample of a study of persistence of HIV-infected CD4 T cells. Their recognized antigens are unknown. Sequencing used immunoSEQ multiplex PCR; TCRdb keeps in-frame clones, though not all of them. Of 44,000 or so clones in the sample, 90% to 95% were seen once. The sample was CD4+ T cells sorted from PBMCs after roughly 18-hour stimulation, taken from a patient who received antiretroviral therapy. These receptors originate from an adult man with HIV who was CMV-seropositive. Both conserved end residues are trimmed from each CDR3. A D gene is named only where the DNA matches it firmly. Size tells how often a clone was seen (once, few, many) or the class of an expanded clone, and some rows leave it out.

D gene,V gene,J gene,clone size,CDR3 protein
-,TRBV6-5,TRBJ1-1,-,ASSYIPSRSDTEAF
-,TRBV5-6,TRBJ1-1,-,ASSSTIGTEAF
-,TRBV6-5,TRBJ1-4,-,ASSYAGNEKLF
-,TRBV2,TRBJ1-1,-,ASIYDVWDKSKNTEAF
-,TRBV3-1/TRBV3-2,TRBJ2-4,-,ASRETRRAKNIQY
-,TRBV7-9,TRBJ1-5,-,ASSLGTVNSNQPQH
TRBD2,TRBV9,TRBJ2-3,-,ASSVVPSGGGSSTDTQY
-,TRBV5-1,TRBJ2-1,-,ASSLVVSTAFNEQF
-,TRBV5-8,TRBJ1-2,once,ASSPGQPANYGYT
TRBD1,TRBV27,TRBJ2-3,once,ASSRDRGGADTQY
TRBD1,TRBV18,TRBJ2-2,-,ASSPAGTGFSGELF
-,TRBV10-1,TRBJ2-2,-,ASSSAPGSSTGELF
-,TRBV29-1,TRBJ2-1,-,SVEGWNSYNEQF
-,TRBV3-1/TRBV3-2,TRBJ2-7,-,ASSQETGPHSEQY
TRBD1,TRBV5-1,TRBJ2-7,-,ASSPGDRLSYEQY
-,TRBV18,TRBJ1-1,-,ASSRLGRVETEAF
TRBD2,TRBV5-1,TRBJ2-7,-,ASSFTSGVSTAQY
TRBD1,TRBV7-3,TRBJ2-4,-,ASSPRDRGGGLNIQY
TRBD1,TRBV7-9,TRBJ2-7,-,ASSLGDPGQSN
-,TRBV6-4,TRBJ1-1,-,ASSDSKVFGGGRSKNTEAF
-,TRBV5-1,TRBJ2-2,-,ASSKGEQGMNTGELF
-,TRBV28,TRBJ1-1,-,ASSLFHGTGIEAF